The rows below give T cell receptor beta chains drawn from one sample of a study of T cells in Graves' hyperthyroidism and ophthalmopathy. TCRdb processed the multiplex PCR reads anew with MiXCR; each CDR3 protein has one entry. The data hold about 180,000 distinct CDR3 sequences, with approximately 15% observed a single time. Specimen: blood. These receptors all stem from a woman in her forties or fifties with Graves' hyperthyroidism. CDR3s include the opening cysteine and the closing phenylalanine or tryptophan. Fields, in order: D gene, clone size, V gene, J gene, CDR3 protein, CDR3 DNA. The D gene is left open where the match is weak. Part of the rows lack a size; the others show once, few, many or a class for expanded clones.

d_gene: TRBD1; abundance: once; v_gene: TRBV7-2; j_gene: TRBJ1-2; CDR3aa: CASSLGEQGYGYTF; CDR3nt: TGTGCCAGCAGCTTAGGGGAACAGGGGTATGGCTACACCTTC
d_gene: TRBD1; abundance: few; v_gene: TRBV5-1; j_gene: TRBJ1-3; CDR3aa: CASSSGTGEENTIYF; CDR3nt: TGCGCCAGCAGCTCGGGGACAGGGGAGGAAAACACCATATATTTT
d_gene: TRBD1; abundance: many; v_gene: TRBV12-3/TRBV12-4; j_gene: TRBJ2-1; CDR3aa: CASSLSGGHEQFF; CDR3nt: TGTGCCAGCAGTTTGTCAGGGGGCCATGAGCAGTTCTTC
d_gene: NA; abundance: many; v_gene: TRBV7-9; j_gene: TRBJ2-7; CDR3aa: CASSSPGTYGQEQYF; CDR3nt: TGTGCCAGCAGCTCCCCCGGGACATACGGGCAGGAGCAGTACTTC
d_gene: NA; abundance: NA; v_gene: TRBV24-1; j_gene: TRBJ1-2; CDR3aa: CATSDPTRNKVYGYTF; CDR3nt: TGTGCCACCAGTGACCCGACACGGAATAAGGTCTATGGCTACACCTTC
d_gene: NA; abundance: many; v_gene: TRBV20-1; j_gene: TRBJ2-3; CDR3aa: CSASRADTQYF; CDR3nt: TGCAGTGCCTCTAGGGCGGATACGCAGTATTTT
d_gene: NA; abundance: many; v_gene: TRBV20-1; j_gene: TRBJ2-7; CDR3aa: CSAKSQAIDPEGQYF; CDR3nt: TGCAGTGCTAAAAGTCAGGCCATTGATCCTGAGGGGCAGTACTTC
d_gene: NA; abundance: NA; v_gene: TRBV18; j_gene: TRBJ1-2; CDR3aa: CASSPKQEAYGYTF; CDR3nt: TGTGCCAGCTCACCAAAACAGGAGGCCTATGGCTACACCTTC
d_gene: NA; abundance: many; v_gene: TRBV29-1; j_gene: TRBJ1-2; CDR3aa: CSVEGLYGYTF; CDR3nt: TGCAGCGTTGAGGGATTGTATGGCTACACCTTC
d_gene: TRBD1; abundance: many; v_gene: TRBV20-1; j_gene: TRBJ2-5; CDR3aa: CSGVGGQGLETQYF; CDR3nt: TGCAGTGGGGTCGGGGGACAGGGGTTGGAGACCCAGTACTTC
d_gene: NA; abundance: many; v_gene: TRBV5-1; j_gene: TRBJ1-1; CDR3aa: CASSSQGRDTEAFF; CDR3nt: TGCGCCAGCAGCAGTCAGGGGAGGGACACTGAAGCTTTCTTT
d_gene: NA; abundance: many; v_gene: TRBV9; j_gene: TRBJ2-2; CDR3aa: CASSVGQNTGELFF; CDR3nt: TGTGCCAGCAGCGTTGGACAGAACACCGGGGAGCTGTTTTTT
d_gene: NA; abundance: NA; v_gene: TRBV7-9; j_gene: TRBJ1-2; CDR3aa: CASSSPPLTGHYGYTF; CDR3nt: TGTGCCAGCAGCTCCCCCCCCCTGACAGGCCACTATGGCTACACCTTC
d_gene: NA; abundance: many; v_gene: TRBV29-1; j_gene: TRBJ1-2; CDR3aa: CSVGTEFYGYTF; CDR3nt: TGCAGCGTTGGTACAGAATTCTATGGCTACACCTTC
d_gene: NA; abundance: many; v_gene: TRBV5-1; j_gene: TRBJ2-1; CDR3aa: CASSLQLAGFLNEQFF; CDR3nt: TGCGCCAGCAGCTTGCAACTAGCAGGGTTTCTCAATGAGCAGTTCTTC
d_gene: NA; abundance: NA; v_gene: TRBV6-1; j_gene: TRBJ1-1; CDR3aa: CASRSGAIGFGAETEAFF; CDR3nt: TGTGCCAGCAGATCCGGGGCCATAGGCTTTGGTGCGGAGACTGAAGCTTTCTTT
d_gene: TRBD2; abundance: many; v_gene: TRBV7-3; j_gene: TRBJ2-1; CDR3aa: CASSLTRGTSPHEQFF; CDR3nt: TGTGCCAGCAGCTTAACTCGTGGGACTAGTCCTCATGAGCAGTTCTTC
d_gene: NA; abundance: many; v_gene: TRBV5-1; j_gene: TRBJ2-3; CDR3aa: CASSLVSGTDTQYF; CDR3nt: TGCGCCAGCAGCTTGGTCTCGGGCACAGATACGCAGTATTTT
d_gene: NA; abundance: many; v_gene: TRBV18; j_gene: TRBJ1-2; CDR3aa: CASSPPDTHGYTF; CDR3nt: TGTGCCAGCTCACCACCTGACACCCATGGCTACACCTTC
d_gene: NA; abundance: few; v_gene: TRBV5-1; j_gene: TRBJ2-3; CDR3aa: CASSLARQEYTDTQYF; CDR3nt: TGCGCCAGCAGCTTGGCTAGGCAAGAATACACAGATACGCAGTATTTT
d_gene: TRBD1; abundance: many; v_gene: TRBV28; j_gene: TRBJ1-3; CDR3aa: CASSPGTAAGNTIYF; CDR3nt: TGTGCCAGCAGTCCCGGGACAGCGGCGGGAAACACCATATATTTT
d_gene: NA; abundance: many; v_gene: TRBV11-2; j_gene: TRBJ2-7; CDR3aa: CASSLDRDEQYF; CDR3nt: TGTGCCAGCAGCTTAGACAGGGACGAGCAGTACTTC
d_gene: NA; abundance: many; v_gene: TRBV7-2; j_gene: TRBJ2-7; CDR3aa: CASSLDGQTYEQYF; CDR3nt: TGTGCCAGCAGCTTAGATGGGCAGACCTACGAGCAGTACTTC
d_gene: NA; abundance: NA; v_gene: TRBV27; j_gene: TRBJ1-2; CDR3aa: CASSLSMGANYGYTF; CDR3nt: TGTGCCAGCAGTTTAAGTATGGGTGCTAACTATGGCTACACCTTC
d_gene: NA; abundance: NA; v_gene: TRBV28; j_gene: TRBJ2-5; CDR3aa: CASSPLLRETQYF; CDR3nt: TGTGCCAGCAGTCCCCTCCTCCGAGAGACCCAGTACTTC
d_gene: NA; abundance: many; v_gene: TRBV9; j_gene: TRBJ1-3; CDR3aa: CASSPQVHSGNTIYF; CDR3nt: TGTGCCAGCAGCCCCCAGGTCCACTCTGGAAACACCATATATTTT
d_gene: NA; abundance: many; v_gene: TRBV7-8; j_gene: TRBJ2-5; CDR3aa: CASTRRDPRYETQYF; CDR3nt: TGTGCCAGCACGCGAAGGGACCCCCGCTACGAGACCCAGTACTTC
d_gene: TRBD2; abundance: many; v_gene: TRBV10-3; j_gene: TRBJ2-3; CDR3aa: CATGLAGGTDTQYF; CDR3nt: TGTGCCACTGGACTAGCGGGGGGAACAGATACGCAGTATTTT
d_gene: NA; abundance: few; v_gene: TRBV7-2; j_gene: TRBJ2-3; CDR3aa: CASATGLSSTDTQYF; CDR3nt: TGTGCCAGCGCAACAGGATTGTCTAGCACAGATACGCAGTATTTT